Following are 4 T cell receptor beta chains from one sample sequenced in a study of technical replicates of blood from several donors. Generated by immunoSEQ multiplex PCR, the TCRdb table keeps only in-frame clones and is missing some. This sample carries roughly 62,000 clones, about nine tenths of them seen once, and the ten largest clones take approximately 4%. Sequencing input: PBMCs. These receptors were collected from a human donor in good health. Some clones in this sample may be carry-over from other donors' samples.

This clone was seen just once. The CDR3 region is CASREYRGGKTQYF. The CDR3 region has the DNA TGTGCCAGCAGGGAATACAGGGGGGGAAAGACCCAGTACTTC. The V and J genes are TRBV7-2 and TRBJ2-5; D perhaps matches TRBD1 (8 bases). Trimming left V 6 bases short and J 6 bases short, with 17 bases between. The CDR3 spans 14 residues. CDR1 is SGHTA and CDR2 is FQGNSA in the germline V gene.

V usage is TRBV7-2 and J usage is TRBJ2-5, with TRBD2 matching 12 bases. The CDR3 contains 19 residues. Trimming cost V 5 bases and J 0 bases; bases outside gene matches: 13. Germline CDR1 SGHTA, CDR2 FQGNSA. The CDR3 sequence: CASSQDGLAGWTNQETQYF. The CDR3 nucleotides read TGTGCCAGCAGCCAGGACGGACTAGCGGGGTGGACCAACCAAGAGACCCAGTACTTC.

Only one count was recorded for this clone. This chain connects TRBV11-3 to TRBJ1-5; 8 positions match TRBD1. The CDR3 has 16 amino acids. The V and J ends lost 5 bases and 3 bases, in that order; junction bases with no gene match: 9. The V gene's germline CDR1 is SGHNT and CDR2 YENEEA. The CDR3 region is CASSPKTGAPNQPQHF. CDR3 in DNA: TGTGCCAGCAGCCCAAAGACAGGGGCCCCCAATCAGCCCCAGCATTTT.

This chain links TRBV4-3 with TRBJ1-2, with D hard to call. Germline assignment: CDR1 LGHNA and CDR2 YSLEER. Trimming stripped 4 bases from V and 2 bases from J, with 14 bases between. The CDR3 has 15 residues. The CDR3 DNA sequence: TGCGCCAGCAGCCGAGGCCGGCATTCAAACTATGGCTACACCTTC. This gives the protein CASSRGRHSNYGYTF.